Listed here are 2 T cell receptor beta chains from one sample, sequenced in a study of CD8+ T cells in alopecia areata. Cells that came from pooled cutaneous lymph nodes were sorted using CD4, CD8alpha, NKG2D, NKG2ACE and other markers. Sequencing relied on a cDNA template that was reverse transcribed from extracted RNA. Generated by immunoSEQ multiplex PCR, the TCRdb table keeps only in-frame clones and is missing some. The sample was found to contain 200,000 to 300,000 clones, and every one recurs. Sequenced material: CD4+ T cells sorted from a lymph node. These receptors all stem from a C3H/HeJ mouse with alopecia areata. This strain's MHC haplotype is H2-k.

A note on this clone: Genes and germline are mouse. The read ends 4 residues early relative to the CDR3; the germline J gene fills the gap. The chain employs TRBV19 and TRBJ2-1; D is possibly TRBD1 (6 bases). Germline-derived CDR1 and CDR2 are FNHDT and SITEND (reference sequence). CDR3 length equals 13 residues. This CDR3 reads CASRHRVGAEQFF. Partial CDR3 DNA: TGTGCCAGCAGGCACAGGGTTGGGGCT.

Only a few counts were recorded for this clone. Genes and germline come from the mouse. Read coverage stops 4 residues before the CDR3 terminus; the germline J gene supplies the remainder. The chain is built from TRBV14 and TRBJ2-7, with 8 bases lining up with TRBD2. This CDR3 spans 15 amino acids. Germline CDR1 and CDR2: SGHDT and FRDEAV. CDR3 DNA, as far as it was read: TGTGCCAGCACCCTAGGGGGGGGGCGGAGGGAT. Protein product: CASTLGGGRRD. The whole CDR3 protein reads CASTLGGGRRDEQYF.